This TCR beta chain was captured by sequencing in a study of blood T cell repertoires in COVID-19. Symptom resolution, clearance, or two negative PCRs marked donors in Cohort 3 as recovered. Sequencing was performed with immunoSEQ multiplex PCR; in TCRdb, only in-frame clones are kept and a portion is missing. The sample consists of 150,000 to 200,000 clones, roughly 84% of them appearing once. CDR3 length equals 15 residues. Material for sequencing was PBMCs or T cells enriched from blood (not recorded which). This receptor was identified in a man between 60 and 75 years old who had recovered from COVID-19. The gene calls are TRBV12-1 and TRBJ1-2; the table's D call, TRBD1, was not checked against the DNA. TRBV12-1 is a pseudogene locus. As DNA, the CDR3 is TGTGCCAGCAGCTTTGGAGGGACAGCATGCTATGGCTACACCTTC. Encoded protein: CASSFGGTACYGYTF.